This T cell receptor beta chain was recovered during a study of beta chain features in type 1 diabetes. The study's findings and limits: For patients, the naive, central memory and Treg TCRB repertoires appeared more alike than for healthy donors. TCRB CDR3s were moderately but significantly shorter in Type 1 diabetes patients in all four CD4+ subsets.

CDR3 length: 14 residues. The germline CDR1 and CDR2 sequences are MDHEN and SYDVKM. About this clone itself: The antigen is unknown.

The investigators reverse transcribed all of the isolated RNA, so they sequenced expressed TCRB transcripts. Measured with immunoSEQ multiplex PCR; TCRdb has only the in-frame clones, and not every one. The table includes 300,000 to 350,000 clones, roughly 8.8% detected once. The clonotype was recovered from a man aged 25-40 years with type 1 diabetes. V gene TRBV28 combines with J gene TRBJ1-6; tentative D call: TRBD1 (5 bases). The sequenced sample was central memory CD4+ T cells from blood. In DNA, the CDR3 is TGTGCATGGGCCGACAGCTCCTATAATTCACCCCTCCACTTT. Its protein is CAWADSSYNSPLHF.